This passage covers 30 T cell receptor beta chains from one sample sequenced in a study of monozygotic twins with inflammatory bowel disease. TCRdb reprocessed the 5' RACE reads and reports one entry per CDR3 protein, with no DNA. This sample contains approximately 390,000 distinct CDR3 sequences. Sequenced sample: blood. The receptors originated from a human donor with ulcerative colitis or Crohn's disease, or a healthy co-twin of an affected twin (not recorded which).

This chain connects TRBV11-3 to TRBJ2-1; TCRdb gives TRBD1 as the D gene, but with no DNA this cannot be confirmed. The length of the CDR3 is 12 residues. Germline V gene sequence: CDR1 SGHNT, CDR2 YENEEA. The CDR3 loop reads CASSTLLGGQFF.

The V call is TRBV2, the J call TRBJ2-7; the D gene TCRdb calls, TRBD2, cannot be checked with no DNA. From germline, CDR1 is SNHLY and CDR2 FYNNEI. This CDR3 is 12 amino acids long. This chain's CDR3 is CASSGQRYEQYF.

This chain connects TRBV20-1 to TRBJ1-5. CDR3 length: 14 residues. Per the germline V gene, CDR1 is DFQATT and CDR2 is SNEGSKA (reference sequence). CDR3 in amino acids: CSARSSLSNQPQHF.

The CDR3 loop reads CASRGFSGANVLTF. The genes are TRBV6-1 and TRBJ2-6. This CDR3 is 14 amino acids long. Germline V gene lookup returns CDR1 MNHNS and CDR2 SASEGT.

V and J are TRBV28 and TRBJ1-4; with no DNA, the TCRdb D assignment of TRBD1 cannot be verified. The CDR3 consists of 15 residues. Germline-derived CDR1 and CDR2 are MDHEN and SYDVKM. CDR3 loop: CASRRSGGTNEKLFF.

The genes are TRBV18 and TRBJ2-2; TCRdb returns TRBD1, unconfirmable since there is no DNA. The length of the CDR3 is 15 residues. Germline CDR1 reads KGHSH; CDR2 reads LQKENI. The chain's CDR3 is CASSPRQGNTGELFF.

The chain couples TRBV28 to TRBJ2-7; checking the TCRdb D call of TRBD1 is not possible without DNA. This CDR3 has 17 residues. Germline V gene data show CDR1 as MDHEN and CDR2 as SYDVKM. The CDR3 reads CASSFPPGQETSYEQYF.

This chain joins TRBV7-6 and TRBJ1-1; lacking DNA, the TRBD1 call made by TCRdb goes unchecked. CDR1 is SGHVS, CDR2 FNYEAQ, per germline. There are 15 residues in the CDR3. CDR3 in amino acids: CASSSRDTRDTEAFF. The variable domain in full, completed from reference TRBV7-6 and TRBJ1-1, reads GAGVSQSPRYKVTKRGQDVALRCDPISGHVSLYWYRQALGQGPEFLTYFNYEAQQDKSGLPNDRFSAERPEGSISTLTIQRTEQRDSAMYRCASSSRDTRDTEAFFGQGTRLTVV.

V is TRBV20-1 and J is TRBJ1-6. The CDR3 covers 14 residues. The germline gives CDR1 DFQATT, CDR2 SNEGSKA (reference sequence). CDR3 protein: CSARVLGMNSPLHF.

The CDR3 loop is CASSLSGRDYNEQFF. The V gene is TRBV5-1, the J gene TRBJ2-1; as DNA is missing, the TRBD2 call by TCRdb cannot be tested. CDR1 and CDR2 (germline): SGHRS, YFSETQ. This CDR3 is built from 15 residues.

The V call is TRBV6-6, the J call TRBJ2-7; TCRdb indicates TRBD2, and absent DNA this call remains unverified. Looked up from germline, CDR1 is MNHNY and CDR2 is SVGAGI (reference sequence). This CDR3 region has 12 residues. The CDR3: CASRGLSYEQYF.

CDR3 residues: CSARGVGTGGSMNTEAFF. The chain joins TRBV20-1 to TRBJ1-1; the TCRdb D gene call, TRBD1, has no DNA to confirm it. CDR1 and CDR2 from the germline V gene are DFQATT and SNEGSKA (reference sequence). The CDR3 extends over 18 amino acids.

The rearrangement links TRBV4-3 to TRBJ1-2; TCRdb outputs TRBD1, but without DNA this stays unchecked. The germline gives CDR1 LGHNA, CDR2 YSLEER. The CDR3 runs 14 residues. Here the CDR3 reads CASSQAAQDYGYTF.

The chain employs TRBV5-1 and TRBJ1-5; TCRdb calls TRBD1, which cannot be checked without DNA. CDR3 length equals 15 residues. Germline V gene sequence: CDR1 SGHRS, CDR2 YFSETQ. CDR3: CASRAGTGGSQPQHF.

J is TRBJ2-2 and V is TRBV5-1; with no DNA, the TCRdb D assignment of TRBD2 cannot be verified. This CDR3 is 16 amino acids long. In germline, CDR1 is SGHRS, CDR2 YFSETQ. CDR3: CASSSGWGRPTGELFF.

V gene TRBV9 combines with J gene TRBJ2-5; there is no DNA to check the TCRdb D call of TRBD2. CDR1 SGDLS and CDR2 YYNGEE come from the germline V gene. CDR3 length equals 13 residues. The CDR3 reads CASSERESGTQYF.

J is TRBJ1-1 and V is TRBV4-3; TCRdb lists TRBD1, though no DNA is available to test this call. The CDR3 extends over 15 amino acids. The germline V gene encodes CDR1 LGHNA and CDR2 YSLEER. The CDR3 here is CASSLRSRGNTEAFF.

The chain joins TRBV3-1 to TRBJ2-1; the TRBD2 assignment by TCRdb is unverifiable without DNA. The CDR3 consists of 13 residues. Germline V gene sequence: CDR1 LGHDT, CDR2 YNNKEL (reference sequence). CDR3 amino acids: CASGLAGNNEQFF.

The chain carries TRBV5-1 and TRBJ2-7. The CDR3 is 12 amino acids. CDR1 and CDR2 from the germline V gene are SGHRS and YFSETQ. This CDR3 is CASSLGPGGQYF.

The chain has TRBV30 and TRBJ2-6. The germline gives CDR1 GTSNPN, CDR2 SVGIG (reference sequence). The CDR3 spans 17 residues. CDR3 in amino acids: CAWSGQELLAGANVLTF.

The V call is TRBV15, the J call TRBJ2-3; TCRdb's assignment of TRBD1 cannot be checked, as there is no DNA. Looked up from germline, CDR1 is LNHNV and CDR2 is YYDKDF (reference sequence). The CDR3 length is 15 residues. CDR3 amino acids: CATSSGDISTDTQYF.

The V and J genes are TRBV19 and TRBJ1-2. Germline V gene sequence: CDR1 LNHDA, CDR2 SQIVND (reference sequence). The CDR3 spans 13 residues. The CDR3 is CASSPDLGFGYTF.

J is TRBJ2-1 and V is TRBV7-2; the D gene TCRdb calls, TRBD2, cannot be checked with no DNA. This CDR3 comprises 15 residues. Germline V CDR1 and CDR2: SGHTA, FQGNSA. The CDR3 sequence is CASSLASGVGNEQFF.

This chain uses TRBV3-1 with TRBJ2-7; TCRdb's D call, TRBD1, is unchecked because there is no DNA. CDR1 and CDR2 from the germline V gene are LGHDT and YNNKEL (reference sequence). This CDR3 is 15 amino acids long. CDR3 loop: CASSHDPGMAYEQYF.

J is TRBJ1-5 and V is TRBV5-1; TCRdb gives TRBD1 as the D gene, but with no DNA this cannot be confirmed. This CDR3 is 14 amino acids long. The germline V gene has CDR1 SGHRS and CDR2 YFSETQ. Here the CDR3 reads CASSIQGGDQPQHF.

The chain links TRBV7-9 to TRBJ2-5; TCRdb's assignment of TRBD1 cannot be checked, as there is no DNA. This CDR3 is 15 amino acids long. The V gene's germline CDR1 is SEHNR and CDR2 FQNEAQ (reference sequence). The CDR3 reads CASSLLHGGKETQYF.

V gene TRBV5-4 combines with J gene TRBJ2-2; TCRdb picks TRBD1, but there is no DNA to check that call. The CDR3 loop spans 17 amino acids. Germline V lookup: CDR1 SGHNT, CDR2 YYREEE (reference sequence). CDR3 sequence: CASSWGPGQGGTGELFF.

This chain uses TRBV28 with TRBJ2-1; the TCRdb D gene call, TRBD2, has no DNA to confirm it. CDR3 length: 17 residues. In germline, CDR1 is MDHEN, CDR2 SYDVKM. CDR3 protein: CASSFPLRGEGYNEQFF.

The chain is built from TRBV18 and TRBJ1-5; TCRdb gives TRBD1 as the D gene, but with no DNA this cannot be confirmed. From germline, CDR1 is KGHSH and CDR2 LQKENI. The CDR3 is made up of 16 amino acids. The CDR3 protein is CASSRDGQGPSQPQHF.

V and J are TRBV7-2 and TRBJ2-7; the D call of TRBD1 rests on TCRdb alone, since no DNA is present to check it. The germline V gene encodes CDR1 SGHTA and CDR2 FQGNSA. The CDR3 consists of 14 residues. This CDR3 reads CASSSRTSRYEQYF.